This TCR beta chain came from a study of blood T cell repertoires in COVID-19. The table came from immunoSEQ multiplex PCR; TCRdb's copy has only in-frame clones and leaves some out. The table includes 250,000 to 300,000 clones, about 86% detected once. V was clipped by 0 bases and J by 0 bases, with 13 bases between them. Germline loops: CDR1 SGDLS, CDR2 YYNGEE. The CDR3 is made up of 17 amino acids. The sequenced material came from PBMCs or T cells enriched from blood (not recorded which). The sequence derives from a man aged 50 to 60 who had recovered from COVID-19. This chain connects TRBV9 to TRBJ1-3; D call uncertain. In nucleotides, the CDR3 is TGTGCCAGCAGCGTAGAGGCAGGCCGTCGCTCTGGAAACACCATATATTTT. It yields the protein CASSVEAGRRSGNTIYF.